The following is a T cell receptor (beta chain) sequence with its context. This clone was detected once. Its antigen is still unknown. Base qualities are not at hand, and no much larger clone is one base apart. These data are taken from a study of blood T cell repertoires in COVID-19 (dated by TCRdb to about 2020). About the investigation overall: Samples covering the acute and convalescent phases of COVID-19 were provided by collaborators in the United States, Italy and Spain. Where available, HLA class I and class II types were obtained from metadata supplied by the sample provider rather than from assay-based typing. The prospective study material was composed of cDNA or gDNA derived from T cells, B-cell-depleted T cells, or PBMCs. Nearly every sample came with metadata listing a de-identified subject ID, COVID-19 status, age in years and sex. Subjects who had been exposed to COVID-19, were actively infected with it, or had recovered from it provided the deeply sampled blood TCRbeta repertoires that made up the dataset. The repertoires were released in a freely available public database intended as a resource for research on the immune response to SARS-CoV-2. The samples were drawn from two sources: the first 160 participants of the ongoing ImmuneRACE study, and 950 to 1,500 subjects contributed by 6 global collaborators.

What the study reported, not specific to this receptor: The amount of clinical and demographic metadata varied by source and participant and was provided uncurated.

The immunoSEQ Assay, a bias-controlled multiplex PCR, was used to amplify TCRbeta CDR3 regions from genomic DNA. Processing in the source paper ran as follows. Nucleated cell counts per sample were estimated from amplification of reference gene primers within the assay. To quantify the absolute abundance of each unique TCRbeta CDR3 rearrangement, sequence reads were collapsed and filtered. For each sample, productive Simpson clonality was calculated by taking the square root of Simpson's diversity index across productive rearrangements. TCRdb carries this immuneACCESS record with in-frame sequences only. Its versions omit some clonotypes, under half of them owing to an unresolved V gene in the studies checked, with the rest unexplained. V and J calls and clone size follow that table, whereas D and trimming were derived from the DNA. The sample table lists roughly 100,000 clones, roughly 79% of them with a count of one. About 10% of the sample is in the top ten clones.

Each collaborating institution followed its own protocols to collect whole blood in K2EDTA tubes. For TCRbeta analysis, collaborators shipped samples as frozen whole blood, isolated PBMCs, or DNA extracted from either of those sample types. From its cysteine to its phenylalanine, the CDR3 spans 16 amino acids. The sequence is cut down to CDR3 DNA, 48 bases in frame from base 1. In the germline V gene (reference sequence), CDR1 corresponds to SGHNT and CDR2 to YYREEE. V sheds 0 bases and J sheds 0 bases, leaving 11 bases between their ends. The chain is assembled from TRBV5-4 and TRBJ2-3, with a tentative D gene TRBD2 over 6 matching bases. The sequencing input was peripheral blood. This receptor was identified in a man in his sixties or seventies with acute or convalescent COVID-19. In nucleotides, the sequence is TGTGCCAGCAGCTTGGCGGGGGTCCTTAGCACAGATACGCAGTATTTT. Translated, this is CASSLAGVLSTDTQYF.